What follows are 2 T cell receptor beta chains derived from one specimen sequenced in a study of early T cells in non-severe SARS-CoV-2 infection. One entry per CDR3 protein results from TCRdb running MiXCR on the 5' RACE reads. The table has 43,000 or so distinct CDR3 sequences, roughly 4% seen once; the top ten hold 3%. Sequencing was done on a sample of whole blood. The source is an adult who was a healthcare worker with PCR-confirmed SARS-CoV-2 infection or an uninfected control (not recorded which).

This clonotype was counted many times. The chain joins TRBV30 to TRBJ2-5; D might be TRBD1 (5 bases). The CDR3 loop spans 13 amino acids. V lost 6 bases, J lost 5 bases, and 16 bases lay in between. Per germline, CDR1 GTSNPN and CDR2 SVGIG (reference sequence). CDR3 nucleotide sequence: TGTGCCTGTCAGCCAGGGTTAGAGGAGACCCAGTACTTC. Residues: CACQPGLEETQYF.

This clonotype was recorded a few times. The CDR3 loop reads CASIGAYNEQFF. The CDR3 DNA follows: TGTGCCAGTATCGGGGCTTACAATGAGCAGTTCTTC. The gene calls are TRBV19 and TRBJ2-1, with D tentatively TRBD1 or TRBD2 (5 bases each). Per the germline V gene, CDR1 is LNHDA and CDR2 is SQIVND (reference sequence). The V gene lost 7 bases and the J gene lost 4 bases, with 8 bases spanning the gap. The CDR3 loop spans 12 amino acids.